These 7 T cell receptor beta chains originate from one sample sequenced in a study of cytomegalovirus exposure and HLA in healthy donors (dated by TCRdb to the late 2010s). Library prep was done by the immunoSEQ multiplex PCR assay. This is the immuneACCESS table as TCRdb keeps it, with only in-frame sequences that have V and J called. A part of the clones is gone; compared with another copy, unresolved V genes explain less than half, and the rest is unexplained. Within this sample are 65,000 to 70,000 clones, with 91% of them counted one time only. Of the sample, about 3% is held by the ten largest clones. Sequencing was carried out using PBMCs. These receptors came from a man between 18 and 35 years old in good health and CMV-seronegative.

The chain couples TRBV7-3 to TRBJ2-3, with 8 positions matching TRBD1. There are 13 residues in the CDR3. Germline V gene sequence: CDR1 SGHTA, CDR2 FQGTGA. J gave up 4 bases and V 4 bases, and 1 base lay outside the gene matches. The CDR3 sequence: CASSSGGPDTQYF. CDR3 bases: TGTGCCAGCAGCTCAGGGGGCCCAGATACGCAGTATTTT.

This chain uses TRBV5-4 with TRBJ2-7; weak D call: TRBD2 (6 bases). Germline V gives CDR1 SGHNT, CDR2 YYREEE (reference sequence). Trimming removed 6 bases at V and 1 base at J, with 20 bases between. CDR3 length: 16 residues. The CDR3 region is CASTSHEGRLSYEQYF. DNA for the CDR3: TGTGCCAGCACGTCACATGAGGGGAGGCTGTCCTACGAGCAGTACTTC.

This clone was seen just once. The V and J genes are TRBV13 and TRBJ2-1, with 10 bases lining up with TRBD2. The CDR3 totals 16 residues. V gave up 4 bases and J gave up 4 bases; unmatched junction bases: 7. Germline loops: CDR1 PRHDT, CDR2 FYEKMQ (reference sequence). The CDR3 sequence: CASSWSGLALYNEQFF. In nucleotides, the CDR3 is TGTGCCAGCAGCTGGTCGGGACTAGCGCTGTACAATGAGCAGTTCTTC.

CDR3 sequence: CASRTSGPTYEQYF. In DNA form, the CDR3 reads TGTGCCAGCAGGACTAGCGGACCTACCTACGAGCAGTACTTC. V and J are TRBV2 and TRBJ2-7; the match to TRBD2 covers 9 bases. Germline lookup yields CDR1 SNHLY and CDR2 FYNNEI. V was pared by 6 bases and J by 2 bases, with 5 bases of the junction left unmatched. This CDR3 contains 14 residues.

The rearrangement uses TRBV30 and TRBJ2-7; 10 nucleotides align to TRBD1. In germline, CDR1 is GTSNPN, CDR2 SVGIG (reference sequence). V dropped 5 bases and J dropped 3; count of bases not matched to a gene: 7. There are 14 residues in the CDR3. CDR3 in amino acids: CAWATGTGVYEQYF. The CDR3 nucleotides are TGTGCCTGGGCCACCGGGACAGGGGTCTACGAGCAGTACTTC. Variable domain in full (rest from reference TRBV30 and TRBJ2-7): SQTIHQWPATLVQPVGSPLSLECTVEGTSNPNLYWYRQAAGRGLQLLFYSVGIGQISSEVPQNLSASRPQDRQFILSSKKLLLSDSGFYLCAWATGTGVYEQYFGPGTRLTVT.

V and J are TRBV2 and TRBJ1-5; D is possibly TRBD1 (5 bases). Trimming pared 1 base from V and 4 bases from J, leaving 11 bases between. The CDR3 covers 15 residues. Germline loops: CDR1 SNHLY, CDR2 FYNNEI. The CDR3 reads CASSEVRGSNQPQHF. The CDR3 coding sequence is TGTGCCAGCAGTGAAGTTAGGGGTAGTAATCAGCCCCAGCATTTT.

This rearrangement joins TRBV28 to TRBJ2-7; no clear D gene. The V gene's germline CDR1 is MDHEN and CDR2 SYDVKM. Deletions cut 3 bases from V and 5 bases from J, with 11 bases between. The CDR3 runs 13 residues. CDR3 amino acids: CASSFPQLDEQYF. In DNA form, the CDR3 reads TGTGCCAGCAGTTTCCCACAGCTTGACGAGCAGTACTTC.